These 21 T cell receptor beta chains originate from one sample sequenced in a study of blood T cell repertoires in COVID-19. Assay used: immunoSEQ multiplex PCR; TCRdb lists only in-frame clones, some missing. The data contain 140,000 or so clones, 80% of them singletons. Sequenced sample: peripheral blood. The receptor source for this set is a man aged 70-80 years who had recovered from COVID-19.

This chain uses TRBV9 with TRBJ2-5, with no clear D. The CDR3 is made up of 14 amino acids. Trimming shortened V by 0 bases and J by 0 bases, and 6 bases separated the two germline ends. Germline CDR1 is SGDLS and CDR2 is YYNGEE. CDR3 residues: CASSVAENQETQYF. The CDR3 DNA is TGTGCCAGCAGCGTAGCCGAGAACCAAGAGACCCAGTACTTC. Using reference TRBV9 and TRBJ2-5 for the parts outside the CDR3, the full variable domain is DSGVTQTPKHLITATGQRVTLRCSPRSGDLSVYWYQQSLDQGLQFLIQYYNGEERAKGNILERFSAQQFPDLHSELNLSSLELGDSALYFCASSVAENQETQYFGPGTRLLVL.

CDR3 coding DNA: TGTGCCAGCAGCATATGGGACTCGATCTCCTACGAGCAGTACTTC. Translation: CASSIWDSISYEQYF. The rearrangement joins TRBV11-2 to TRBJ2-7; a possible D gene is TRBD2 (6 bases). CDR3 length equals 15 residues. Germline V gene lookup returns CDR1 SGHAT and CDR2 FQNNGV. Between the trimmed V and J ends, which lost 5 bases and 0 bases, there was a span of 14 bases.

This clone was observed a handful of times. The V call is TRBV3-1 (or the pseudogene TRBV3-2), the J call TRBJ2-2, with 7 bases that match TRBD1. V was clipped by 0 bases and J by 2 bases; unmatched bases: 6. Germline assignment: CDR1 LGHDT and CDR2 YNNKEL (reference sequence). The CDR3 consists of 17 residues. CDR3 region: CASSQDFRGINTGELFF. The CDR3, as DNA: TGTGCCAGCAGCCAAGATTTCAGGGGGATTAACACCGGGGAGCTGTTTTTT.

CDR3 protein: CASSPMRKNNEQFF. DNA for the CDR3: TGTGCCAGCAGCCCAATGCGGAAAAACAATGAGCAGTTCTTC. The V call is TRBV25-1, the J call TRBJ2-1; no firm D call. The CDR3 is 14 residues long. Germline loops: CDR1 MGHDK, CDR2 SYGVNS. The ends were cut back, 6 bases at V and 5 bases at J, with 14 bases in the middle.

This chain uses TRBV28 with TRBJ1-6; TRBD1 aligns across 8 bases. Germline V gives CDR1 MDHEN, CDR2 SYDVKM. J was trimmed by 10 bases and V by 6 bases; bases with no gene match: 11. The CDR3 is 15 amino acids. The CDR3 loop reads CASSSVTGASSPLHF. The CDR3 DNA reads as TGTGCCAGCAGCTCAGTGACAGGGGCCAGCTCACCCCTCCACTTT.

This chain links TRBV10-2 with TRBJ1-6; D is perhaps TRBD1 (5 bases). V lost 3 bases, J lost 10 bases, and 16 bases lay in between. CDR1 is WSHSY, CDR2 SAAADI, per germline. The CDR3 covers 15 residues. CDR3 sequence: CASSDIGDSWSPLHF. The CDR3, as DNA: TGCGCCAGCAGTGATATCGGCGACAGTTGGTCACCCCTCCACTTT.

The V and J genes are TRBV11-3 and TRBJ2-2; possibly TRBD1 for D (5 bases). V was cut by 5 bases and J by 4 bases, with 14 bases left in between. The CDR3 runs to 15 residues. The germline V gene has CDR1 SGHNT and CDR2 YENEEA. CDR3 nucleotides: TGTGCCAGCAGCCCAGGGCAGGGTCTCACCGGGGAGCTGTTTTTT. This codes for CASSPGQGLTGELFF.

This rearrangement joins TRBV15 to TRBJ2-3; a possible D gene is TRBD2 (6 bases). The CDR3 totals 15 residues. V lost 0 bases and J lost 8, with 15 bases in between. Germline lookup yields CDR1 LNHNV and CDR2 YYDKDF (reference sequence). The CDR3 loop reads CATSRDPGDPGTQYF. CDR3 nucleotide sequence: TGTGCCACCAGCAGAGATCCGGGAGACCCGGGTACGCAGTATTTT. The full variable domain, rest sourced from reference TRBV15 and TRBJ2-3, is DAMVIQNPRYQVTQFGKPVTLSCSQTLNHNVMYWYQQKSSQAPKLLFHYYDKDFNNEADTPDNFQSRRPNTSFCFLDIRSPGLGDTAMYLCATSRDPGDPGTQYFGPGTRLTVL.

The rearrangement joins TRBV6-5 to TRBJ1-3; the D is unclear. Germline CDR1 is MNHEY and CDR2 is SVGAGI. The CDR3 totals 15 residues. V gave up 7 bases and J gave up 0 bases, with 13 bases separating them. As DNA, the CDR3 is TGTGCCAGCACCCGAGACAAGTCCTCTGGAAACACCATATATTTT. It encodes CASTRDKSSGNTIYF.

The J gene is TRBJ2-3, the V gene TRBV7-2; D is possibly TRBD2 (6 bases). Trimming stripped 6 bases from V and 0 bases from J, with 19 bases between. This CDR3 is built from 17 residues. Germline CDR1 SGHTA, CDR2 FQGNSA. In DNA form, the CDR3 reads TGTGCCAGCAGTGTAAGGGGAGGCGGGACTAGCACAGATACGCAGTATTTT. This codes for CASSVRGGGTSTDTQYF.

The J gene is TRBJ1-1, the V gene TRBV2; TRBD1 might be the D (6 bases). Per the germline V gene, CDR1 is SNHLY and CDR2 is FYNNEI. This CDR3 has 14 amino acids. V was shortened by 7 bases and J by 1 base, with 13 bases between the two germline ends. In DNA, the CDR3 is TGTGCCAGCAACGGGGCGGACAGGAACACTGAAGCTTTCTTT. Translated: CASNGADRNTEAFF.

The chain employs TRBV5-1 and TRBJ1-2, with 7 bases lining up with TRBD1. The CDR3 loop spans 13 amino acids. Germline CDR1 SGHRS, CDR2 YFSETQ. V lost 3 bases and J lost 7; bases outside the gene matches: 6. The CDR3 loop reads CASSSETGAGYTF. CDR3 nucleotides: TGCGCCAGCAGCTCGGAAACAGGGGCTGGCTACACCTTC.

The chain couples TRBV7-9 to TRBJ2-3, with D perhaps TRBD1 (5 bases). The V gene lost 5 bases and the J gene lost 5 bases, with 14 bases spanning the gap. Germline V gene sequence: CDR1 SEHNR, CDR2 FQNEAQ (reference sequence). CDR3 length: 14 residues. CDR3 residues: CASSPSRAQDTQYF. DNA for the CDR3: TGTGCCAGCAGCCCCAGCAGGGCGCAAGATACGCAGTATTTT.

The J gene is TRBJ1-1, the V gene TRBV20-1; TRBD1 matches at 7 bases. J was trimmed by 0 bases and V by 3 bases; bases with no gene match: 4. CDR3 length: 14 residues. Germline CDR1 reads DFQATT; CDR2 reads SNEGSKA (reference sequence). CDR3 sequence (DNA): TGCAGTGCTAGTATGGACAGGATGAACACTGAAGCTTTCTTT. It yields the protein CSASMDRMNTEAFF.

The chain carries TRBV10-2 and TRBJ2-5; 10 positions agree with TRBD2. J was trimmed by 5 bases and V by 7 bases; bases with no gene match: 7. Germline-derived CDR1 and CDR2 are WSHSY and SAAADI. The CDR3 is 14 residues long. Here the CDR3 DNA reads TGCGCCAGCAATAGCGGGGGGCCTCCGGAGACCCAGTACTTC. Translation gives CASNSGGPPETQYF.

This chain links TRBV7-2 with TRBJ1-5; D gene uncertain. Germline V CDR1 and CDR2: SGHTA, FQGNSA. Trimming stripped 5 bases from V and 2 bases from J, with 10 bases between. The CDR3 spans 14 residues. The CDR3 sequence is CASSANMGNQPQHF. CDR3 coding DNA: TGTGCCAGCAGCGCAAACATGGGCAATCAGCCCCAGCATTTT.

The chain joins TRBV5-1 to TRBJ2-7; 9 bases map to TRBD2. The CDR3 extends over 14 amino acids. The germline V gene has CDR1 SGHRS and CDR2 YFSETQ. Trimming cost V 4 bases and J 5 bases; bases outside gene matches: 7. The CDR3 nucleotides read TGCGCCAGCAGCGTAAGCGGGAGGACCAACGAGCAGTACTTC. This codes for CASSVSGRTNEQYF.

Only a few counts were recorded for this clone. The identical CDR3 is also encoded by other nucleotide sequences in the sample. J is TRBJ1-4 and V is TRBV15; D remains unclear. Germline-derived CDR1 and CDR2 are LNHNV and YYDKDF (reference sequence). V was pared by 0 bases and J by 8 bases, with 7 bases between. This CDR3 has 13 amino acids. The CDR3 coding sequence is TGTGCCACCAGCAGAGATTCGGGGGAAAAACTGTTTTTT. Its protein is CATSRDSGEKLFF. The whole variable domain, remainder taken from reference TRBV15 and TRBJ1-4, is DAMVIQNPRYQVTQFGKPVTLSCSQTLNHNVMYWYQQKSSQAPKLLFHYYDKDFNNEADTPDNFQSRRPNTSFCFLDIRSPGLGDTAMYLCATSRDSGEKLFFGSGTQLSVL.

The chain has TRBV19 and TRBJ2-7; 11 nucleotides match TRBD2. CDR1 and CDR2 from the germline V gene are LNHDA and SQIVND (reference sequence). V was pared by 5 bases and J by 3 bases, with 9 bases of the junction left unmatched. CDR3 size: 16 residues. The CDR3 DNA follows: TGTGCCAGTAGTCTAACTCTAGCGGGAGGTTTCTACGAGCAGTACTTC. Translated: CASSLTLAGGFYEQYF.

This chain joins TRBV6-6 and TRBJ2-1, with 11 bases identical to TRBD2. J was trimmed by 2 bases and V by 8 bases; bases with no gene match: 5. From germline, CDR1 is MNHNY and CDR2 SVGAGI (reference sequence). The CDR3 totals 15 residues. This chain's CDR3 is CASQGLADPYNEQFF. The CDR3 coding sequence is TGTGCCAGCCAGGGACTAGCGGACCCCTACAATGAGCAGTTCTTC.

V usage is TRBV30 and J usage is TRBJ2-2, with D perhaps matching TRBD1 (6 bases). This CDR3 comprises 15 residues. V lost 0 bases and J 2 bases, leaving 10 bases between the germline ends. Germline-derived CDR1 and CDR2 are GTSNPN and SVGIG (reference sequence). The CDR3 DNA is TGTGCCTGGAGTGTTGGACAGTTTAACACCGGGGAGCTGTTTTTT. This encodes CAWSVGQFNTGELFF.